These 8 T cell receptor beta chains were sequenced from one sample in a study of CD8+ T cells in alopecia areata. RNA extraction and reverse transcription yielded cDNA as sequencing template. Some clones are missing from TCRdb's copy, which holds only in-frame ones; the method was immunoSEQ multiplex PCR. The table lists 80,000 to 100,000 clones, approximately 42% of them singletons. Sequenced input: CD4+ T cells sorted from blood. These receptors all stem from a human donor with alopecia areata.

This chain links TRBV2 with TRBJ2-7; 9 bases are shared with TRBD2. Germline V lookup: CDR1 SNHLY, CDR2 FYNNEI. The CDR3 totals 16 residues. With 8 bases clipped from V and 6 bases from J, the junction kept 17 bases outside the gene matches. The DNA for the CDR3 is TGTGCCAGCGCCCAACCCGGGCTAGCGGGAACGGGCGAGCAGTACTTC. Its protein is CASAQPGLAGTGEQYF.

CDR3 protein: CASSYSSQGAYNEQFF. CDR3 coding DNA: TGTGCCAGCAGTTACTCGTCTCAGGGGGCCTACAATGAGCAGTTCTTC. V and J are TRBV6-6 and TRBJ2-1, with TRBD1 matching over 7 bases. The J segment lost 2 bases and the V segment lost 0 bases, leaving 4 bases of the junction unmatched. Germline CDR1 is MNHNY and CDR2 is SVGAGI (reference sequence). The CDR3 has 16 residues.

This clone was counted a few times. This rearrangement joins TRBV7-9 to TRBJ1-4, with TRBD1 as a possible D gene (5 bases). Trimming took off 7 bases at V and 7 bases at J, with 16 bases between the two ends. The germline gives CDR1 SEHNR, CDR2 FQNEAQ (reference sequence). The CDR3 consists of 14 residues. The CDR3 region has the DNA TGTGCCAGCACTCAAGGGGCTCAGGGTGAAAAACTGTTTTTT. It is translated as CASTQGAQGEKLFF.

The chain employs TRBV27 and TRBJ1-5; possible D gene TRBD1, 6 bases. The CDR3 length is 13 residues. Germline CDR1 is MNHEY and CDR2 is SMNVEV (reference sequence). The V end lost 5 bases, the J end lost 4 bases, and 9 bases lay between the germline ends. CDR3 in DNA: TGTGCCAGCAGTCAGGGGAGGAATCAGCCCCAGCATTTT. This encodes CASSQGRNQPQHF.

The chain joins TRBV5-1 to TRBJ2-5, with D perhaps matching TRBD1 (6 bases). The germline gives CDR1 SGHRS, CDR2 YFSETQ. The CDR3 sequence is 14 residues long. Trimming removed 0 bases from V and 5 bases from J, with 11 bases in between. In nucleotides, the CDR3 is TGCGCCAGCAGCTTGGACAGGGTGGCCGAGACCCAGTACTTC. It yields the protein CASSLDRVAETQYF.

This clone was detected a few times. The chain joins TRBV5-4 to TRBJ2-4; D might be TRBD1 or TRBD2, each matching 5 bases. The CDR3 sequence is 14 residues long. Germline CDR1 SGHNT, CDR2 YYREEE (reference sequence). The germline V and J ends were trimmed by 4 bases and 6 bases, with 14 bases remaining between them. For the CDR3, the DNA is TGTGCCAGCAGCGGAGACAGTGGGAGAAACATTCAGTACTTC. Residues: CASSGDSGRNIQYF.

J is TRBJ1-2 and V is TRBV4-2, with TRBD1 identical over 7 bases. V lost 4 bases, J lost 0 bases, and 5 bases stayed unmatched. The CDR3 runs 15 residues. In germline, CDR1 is LGHNA, CDR2 YNFKEQ. The DNA of the CDR3 is TGTGCCAGCAGCCCAGACAGGGCCGCTAACTATGGCTACACCTTC. Translation: CASSPDRAANYGYTF.

This clone was counted a few times. J is TRBJ2-5 and V is TRBV29-1; 9 bases align to TRBD2. After removal of 8 bases from V and 4 bases from J, the junction contained 11 bases not matched to a gene. This CDR3 has 14 residues. The germline V gene has CDR1 SQVTM and CDR2 ANQGSEA. CDR3 coding DNA: TGCAGCACGATGGCGGGAGGGCGGGGAGAGACCCAGTACTTC. This gives the protein CSTMAGGRGETQYF.